A single sample gave rise to the 21 T cell receptor beta chains below, sequenced in a study of siplizumab effects on memory and regulatory T cells. Measured with immunoSEQ multiplex PCR; TCRdb has only the in-frame clones, and not every one. The top ten clones hold under 20% of a sample with 50,000 to 55,000 clones, about 93% of them seen once. Sequenced: CD8+ T cells sorted from blood. The receptors derive from a human donor in good health.

The rearrangement uses TRBV5-1 and TRBJ1-5, with D maybe TRBD1 (5 bases). The V end was cut by 4 bases, the J end by 4 bases, with 12 bases between. This CDR3 spans 14 amino acids. The V gene's germline CDR1 is SGHRS and CDR2 YFSETQ. The CDR3 sequence: CASSLGTGNQPQHF. The DNA of the CDR3 is TGCGCCAGCAGCCTCGGGACGGGAAATCAGCCCCAGCATTTT.

The chain has TRBV10-3 and TRBJ2-1, with 7 bases lining up with TRBD1. The V gene's germline CDR1 is ENHRY and CDR2 SYGVKD. V lost 3 bases, J lost 3 bases, and 2 bases stayed unmatched. The CDR3 sequence is 14 residues long. DNA of the CDR3: TGTGCCATCAGTGATTGGGACAGCTACAATGAGCAGTTCTTC. Its translation: CAISDWDSYNEQFF.

The gene calls are TRBV12-5 and TRBJ2-2; 8 nucleotides agree with TRBD2. The V segment lost 3 bases and the J segment 2 bases; nucleotides outside the gene matches: 5. The V gene's germline CDR1 is LGHNT and CDR2 FRNRAP. This CDR3 region has 16 residues. The CDR3 DNA is TGTGCTAGTGGTTTTTCTCGGGAGGGCAACACCGGGGAGCTGTTTTTT. It specifies CASGFSREGNTGELFF.

The chain has TRBV5-6 and TRBJ2-7; 11 bases align to TRBD2. The germline gives CDR1 SGHDT, CDR2 YYEEEE. The J segment lost 2 bases and the V segment lost 3 bases, leaving 4 bases of the junction unmatched. The CDR3 runs to 15 residues. The CDR3 sequence: CASSSALAGAYEQYF. For the CDR3, the DNA is TGTGCCAGCAGCTCGGCACTAGCGGGAGCCTACGAGCAGTACTTC.

V usage is TRBV11-1 and J usage is TRBJ2-1; the match to TRBD1 covers 7 bases. Germline V gene sequence: CDR1 SGHAT, CDR2 FQDESV (reference sequence). This CDR3 comprises 15 residues. J gave up 3 bases and V 4 bases, and 6 bases lay outside the gene matches. The CDR3: CASSYRGGFYNEQFF. The CDR3 nucleotides are TGTGCCAGCAGCTACAGGGGTGGATTCTACAATGAGCAGTTCTTC.

V gene TRBV9 combines with J gene TRBJ2-3; D may be TRBD1 (6 bases). The ends were cut back, 0 bases at V and 0 bases at J, with 8 bases in the middle. Germline V lookup: CDR1 SGDLS, CDR2 YYNGEE. The CDR3 has 15 residues. For the CDR3, the DNA is TGTGCCAGCAGCGTAGAGGACAGTAGCACAGATACGCAGTATTTT. Protein sequence: CASSVEDSSTDTQYF.

The chain recombines TRBV19 with TRBJ1-2; D gene ambiguous. The CDR3 extends over 16 amino acids. The germline gives CDR1 LNHDA, CDR2 SQIVND (reference sequence). Trimming took off 5 bases at V and 4 bases at J, with 20 bases between the two ends. CDR3 protein: CASSDSGVLGLYGYTF. The CDR3 region has the DNA TGTGCCAGTAGTGATTCTGGGGTACTCGGTCTCTATGGCTACACCTTC.

The CDR3 loop reads CASSGSIYEQFF. The DNA of the CDR3 is TGTGCCAGCAGCGGGAGTATCTATGAGCAGTTCTTC. The chain joins TRBV27 to TRBJ2-1; possible D gene TRBD2, 6 bases. Trimming removed 6 bases at V and 8 bases at J, with 11 bases between. This CDR3 is 12 amino acids long. The germline V gene has CDR1 MNHEY and CDR2 SMNVEV (reference sequence).

The chain has TRBV9 and TRBJ2-6, with 8 bases identical to TRBD2. This CDR3 has 18 amino acids. Per germline, CDR1 SGDLS and CDR2 YYNGEE. Trimming cost V 3 bases and J 0 bases; bases outside gene matches: 8. The CDR3 bases are TGTGCCAGCAGCGCCCTCGGGGGGGTAATCTCTGGGGCCAACGTCCTGACTTTC. Protein sequence: CASSALGGVISGANVLTF. Looking up the rest from reference TRBV9 and TRBJ2-6 gives the full variable domain: DSGVTQTPKHLITATGQRVTLRCSPRSGDLSVYWYQQSLDQGLQFLIQYYNGEERAKGNILERFSAQQFPDLHSELNLSSLELGDSALYFCASSALGGVISGANVLTFGAGSRLTVL.

This clone came up once. V gene TRBV10-3 combines with J gene TRBJ2-7, with D possibly being TRBD1 (6 bases). Germline V CDR1 and CDR2: ENHRY, SYGVKD. The CDR3 runs 14 residues. V was trimmed by 4 bases and J by 0 bases, leaving 10 bases between them. CDR3 sequence (DNA): TGTGCCATCAGTGTACAGGGCCCCTCCTACGAGCAGTACTTC. It yields the protein CAISVQGPSYEQYF.

V usage is TRBV15 and J usage is TRBJ1-3; TRBD1 agrees at 7 bases. Germline V gene data show CDR1 as LNHNV and CDR2 as YYDKDF (reference sequence). The CDR3 spans 20 residues. The V segment lost 3 bases and the J segment 7 bases; nucleotides outside the gene matches: 24. In DNA, the CDR3 is TGTGCCACCAGCAGGCAAACCCGGGACAGCGACTTTCCACACGGGAACACCATATATTTT. Its protein is CATSRQTRDSDFPHGNTIYF. Full variable domain (missing parts from reference TRBV15 and TRBJ1-3): DAMVIQNPRYQVTQFGKPVTLSCSQTLNHNVMYWYQQKSSQAPKLLFHYYDKDFNNEADTPDNFQSRRPNTSFCFLDIRSPGLGDTAMYLCATSRQTRDSDFPHGNTIYFGEGSWLTVV.

The chain recombines TRBV2 with TRBJ1-2; D might be TRBD1 (5 bases). With 5 bases removed from V and 1 base from J, the gap between germline ends came to 8 bases. CDR3 length equals 13 residues. In germline, CDR1 is SNHLY, CDR2 FYNNEI. The CDR3 DNA reads as TGTGCCAGCAGTCCCAGGGTTAACTATGGCTACACCTTC. This translates into CASSPRVNYGYTF.

This chain uses TRBV7-6 with TRBJ1-1, with TRBD1 matching 9 bases. The CDR3 is 15 amino acids. The germline CDR1 and CDR2 sequences are SGHVS and FNYEAQ. V shed 2 bases and J 6 bases; nucleotides not matched to a gene: 7. Written as DNA, the CDR3 is TGTGCCAGCAGCTTACCCGGGACAGGGACCCCTGAAGCTTTCTTT. Encoded protein: CASSLPGTGTPEAFF. Full variable domain (outside the CDR3, taken from reference TRBV7-6 and TRBJ1-1): GAGVSQSPRYKVTKRGQDVALRCDPISGHVSLYWYRQALGQGPEFLTYFNYEAQQDKSGLPNDRFSAERPEGSISTLTIQRTEQRDSAMYRCASSLPGTGTPEAFFGQGTRLTVV.

The rearrangement joins TRBV28 to TRBJ1-5; possibly TRBD1 for D (6 bases). V shed 2 bases and J shed 1 base, with 6 bases lying between them. Per the germline V gene, CDR1 is MDHEN and CDR2 is SYDVKM. CDR3 length: 14 residues. In DNA form, the CDR3 reads TGTGCCAGCAGTTTAAGGGGGAGCAATCAGCCCCAGCATTTT. Translating gives CASSLRGSNQPQHF.

The chain recombines TRBV6-1 with TRBJ1-5; D call uncertain. V lost 7 bases and J 0 bases, leaving 10 bases between the germline ends. Germline-derived CDR1 and CDR2 are MNHNS and SASEGT. The CDR3 sequence is 14 residues long. CDR3 amino acids: CASTRLNSNQPQHF. The CDR3 DNA follows: TGTGCCAGCACAAGACTCAATAGCAATCAGCCCCAGCATTTT.

The genes are TRBV4-2 and TRBJ1-5; D remains ambiguous. The CDR3 is 15 residues long. The V gene's germline CDR1 is LGHNA and CDR2 YNFKEQ. Between the trimmed V and J ends, which lost 1 base and 0 bases, there was a span of 7 bases. The CDR3 reads CASSQVRNSNQPQHF. The CDR3 coding sequence is TGTGCCAGCAGCCAAGTTCGCAATAGCAATCAGCCCCAGCATTTT.

The count of this clone is one. The chain couples TRBV28 to TRBJ2-3; 7 positions match TRBD2. J gave up 4 bases and V 5 bases, and 15 bases lay outside the gene matches. Germline CDR1 MDHEN, CDR2 SYDVKM. The CDR3 has 17 residues. CDR3 in amino acids: CASSRWVIAGVADTQYF. CDR3 nucleotide sequence: TGTGCCAGCAGTCGTTGGGTTATAGCGGGTGTCGCAGATACGCAGTATTTT.

This chain links TRBV27 with TRBJ2-7, with D hard to call. Trimming pared 5 bases from V and 4 bases from J, leaving 15 bases between. The CDR3 is 14 residues long. Germline V CDR1 and CDR2: MNHEY, SMNVEV (reference sequence). Here the CDR3 DNA reads TGTGCCAGCAGTCCCATGACACGTTATTACGAGCAGTACTTC. Protein sequence: CASSPMTRYYEQYF.

J is TRBJ1-5 and V is TRBV5-5; D unclear. Deletions cut 0 bases from V and 5 bases from J, with 12 bases between. From germline, CDR1 is SGHKS and CDR2 YYEKEE (reference sequence). CDR3 length: 15 amino acids. The CDR3 region is CASSLAVQIDQPQHF. The CDR3 region has the DNA TGTGCCAGCAGCTTGGCCGTCCAGATAGATCAGCCCCAGCATTTT.

The chain carries TRBV15 and TRBJ2-1; D remains unclear. The germline V gene encodes CDR1 LNHNV and CDR2 YYDKDF (reference sequence). Trimming took off 7 bases at V and 7 bases at J, with 11 bases between the two ends. This CDR3 is built from 12 residues. CDR3 DNA sequence: TGTGCCACCACCGGAGTGGGGAATGAGCAGTTCTTC. This translates into CATTGVGNEQFF.

The V call is TRBV19, the J call TRBJ1-1, with TRBD1 as a possible D gene (5 bases). The CDR3 sequence is 12 residues long. Trimming left V 7 bases short and J 5 bases short, with 11 bases between. Germline V CDR1 and CDR2: LNHDA, SQIVND (reference sequence). The CDR3 protein is CASTLGGTEAFF. CDR3 DNA sequence: TGTGCCAGTACCCTGGGGGGAACTGAAGCTTTCTTT.